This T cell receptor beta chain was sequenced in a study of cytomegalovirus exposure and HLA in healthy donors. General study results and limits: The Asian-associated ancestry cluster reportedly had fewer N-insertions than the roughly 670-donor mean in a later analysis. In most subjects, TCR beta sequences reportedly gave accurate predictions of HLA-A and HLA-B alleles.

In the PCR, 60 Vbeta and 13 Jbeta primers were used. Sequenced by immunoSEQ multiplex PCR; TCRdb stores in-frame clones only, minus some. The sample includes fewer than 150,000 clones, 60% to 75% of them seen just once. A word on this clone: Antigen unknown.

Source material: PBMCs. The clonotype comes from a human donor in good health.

The chain's CDR3 is CASSLRQEGMTDTQYF. The CDR3 DNA is TGTGCCAGCAGCTTACGTCAGGAGGGGATGACAGATACGCAGTATTTT. The gene calls are TRBV5-4 and TRBJ2-3; possible D gene TRBD2, 6 bases. This CDR3 is 16 amino acids long. CDR1 and CDR2 from the germline V gene are SGHNT and YYREEE (reference sequence). V was trimmed by 2 bases and J by 3 bases, leaving 16 bases between them.